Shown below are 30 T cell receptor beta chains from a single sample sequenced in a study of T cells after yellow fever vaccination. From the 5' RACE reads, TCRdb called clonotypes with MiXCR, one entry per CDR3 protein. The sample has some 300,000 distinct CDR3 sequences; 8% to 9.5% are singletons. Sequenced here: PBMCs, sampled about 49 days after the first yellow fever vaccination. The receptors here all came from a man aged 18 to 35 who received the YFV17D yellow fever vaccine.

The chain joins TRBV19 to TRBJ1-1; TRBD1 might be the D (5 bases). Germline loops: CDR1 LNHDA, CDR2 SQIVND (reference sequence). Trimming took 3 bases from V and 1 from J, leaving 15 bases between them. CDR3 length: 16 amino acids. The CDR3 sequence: CASSIPWRGSNTEAFF. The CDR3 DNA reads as TGTGCCAGTAGTATTCCTTGGCGGGGCTCGAACACTGAAGCTTTCTTT.

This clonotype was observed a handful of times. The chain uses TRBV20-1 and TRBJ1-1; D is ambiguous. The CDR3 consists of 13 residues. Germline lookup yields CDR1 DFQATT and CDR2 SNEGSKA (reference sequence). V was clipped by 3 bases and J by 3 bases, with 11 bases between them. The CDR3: CSASFGEDTEAFF. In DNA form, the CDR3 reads TGCAGTGCTAGTTTTGGGGAGGACACTGAAGCTTTCTTT.

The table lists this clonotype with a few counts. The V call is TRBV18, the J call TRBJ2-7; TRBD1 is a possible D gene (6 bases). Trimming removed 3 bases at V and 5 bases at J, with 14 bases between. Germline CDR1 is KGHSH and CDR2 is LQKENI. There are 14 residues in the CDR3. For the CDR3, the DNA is TGTGCCAGCTCACCTCCGACAGGTACCCACGAGCAGTACGTC. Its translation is CASSPPTGTHEQYV.

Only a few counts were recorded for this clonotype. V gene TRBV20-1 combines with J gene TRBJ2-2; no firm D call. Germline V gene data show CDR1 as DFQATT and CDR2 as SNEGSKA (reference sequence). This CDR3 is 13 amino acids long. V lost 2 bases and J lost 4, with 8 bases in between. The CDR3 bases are TGCAGTGCTAGACTGCCGGGCACCGGGGAGCTGTTTTTT. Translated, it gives CSARLPGTGELFF.

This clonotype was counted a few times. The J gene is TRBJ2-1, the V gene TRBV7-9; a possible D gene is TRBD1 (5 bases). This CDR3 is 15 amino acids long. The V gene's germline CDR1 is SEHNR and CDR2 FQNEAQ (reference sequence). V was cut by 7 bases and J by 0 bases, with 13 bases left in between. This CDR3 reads CASMKGASSYNEQFF. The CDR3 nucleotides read TGTGCCAGCATGAAAGGGGCCTCCTCCTACAATGAGCAGTTCTTC.

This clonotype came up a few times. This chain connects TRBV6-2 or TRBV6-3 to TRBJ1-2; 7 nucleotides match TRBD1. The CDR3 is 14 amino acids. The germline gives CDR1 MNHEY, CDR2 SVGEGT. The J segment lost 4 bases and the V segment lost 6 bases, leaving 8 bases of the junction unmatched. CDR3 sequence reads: CASRNTGDGYGYTF. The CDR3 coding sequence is TGTGCCAGCAGGAACACAGGGGACGGCTATGGCTACACCTTC.

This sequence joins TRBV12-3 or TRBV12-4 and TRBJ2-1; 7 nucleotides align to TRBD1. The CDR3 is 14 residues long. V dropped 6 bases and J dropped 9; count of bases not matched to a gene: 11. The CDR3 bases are TGTGCCAGCAGCGACAGGGACAGTACAAGTGAGCAGTTCTTC. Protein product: CASSDRDSTSEQFF.

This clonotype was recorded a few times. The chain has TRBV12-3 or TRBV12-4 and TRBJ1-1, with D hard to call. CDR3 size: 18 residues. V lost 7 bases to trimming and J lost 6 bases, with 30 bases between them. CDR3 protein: CASNPTSLRVGVRPEAFF. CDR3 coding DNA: TGTGCCAGCAACCCGACATCTCTTAGGGTTGGAGTTAGGCCTGAAGCTTTCTTT.

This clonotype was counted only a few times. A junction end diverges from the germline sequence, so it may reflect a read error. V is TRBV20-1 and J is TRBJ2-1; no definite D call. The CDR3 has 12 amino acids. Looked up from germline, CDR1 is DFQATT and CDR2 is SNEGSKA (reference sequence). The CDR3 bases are TGCAGTGCCAGAGATAGTCGTGTGGAGCAGTTCTTC. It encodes CSARDSRVEQFF.

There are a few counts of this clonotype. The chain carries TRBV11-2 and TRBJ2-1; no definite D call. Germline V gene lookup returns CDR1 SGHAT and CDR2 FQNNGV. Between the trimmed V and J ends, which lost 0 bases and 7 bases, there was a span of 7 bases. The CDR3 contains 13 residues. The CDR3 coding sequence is TGTGCCAGCAGCTTAGATCCGGTGAATGAGCAGTTCTTC. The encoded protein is CASSLDPVNEQFF.

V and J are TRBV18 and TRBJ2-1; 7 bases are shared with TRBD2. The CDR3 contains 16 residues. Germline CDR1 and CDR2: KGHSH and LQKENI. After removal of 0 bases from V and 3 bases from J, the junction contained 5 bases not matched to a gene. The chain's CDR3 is CASSPPSGGGYNEQFF. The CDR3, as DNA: TGTGCCAGCTCACCACCATCGGGGGGTGGCTACAATGAGCAGTTCTTC. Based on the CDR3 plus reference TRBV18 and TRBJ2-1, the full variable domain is NAGVMQNPRHLVRRRGQEARLRCSPMKGHSHVYWYRQLPEEGLKFMVYLQKENIIDESGMPKERFSAEFPKEGPSILRIQQVVRGDSAAYFCASSPPSGGGYNEQFFGPGTRLTVL.

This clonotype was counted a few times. The CDR3 protein is CASRTDRETEAFF. The CDR3 DNA reads TGTGCCAGCAGAACAGACAGGGAAACTGAAGCTTTCTTT. The chain recombines TRBV5-4 with TRBJ1-1, with 7 bases aligning to TRBD1. CDR1 and CDR2 from the germline V gene are SGHNT and YYREEE (reference sequence). With V trimmed by 5 bases and J by 5 bases, 6 bases remained unmatched. CDR3 length: 13 amino acids.

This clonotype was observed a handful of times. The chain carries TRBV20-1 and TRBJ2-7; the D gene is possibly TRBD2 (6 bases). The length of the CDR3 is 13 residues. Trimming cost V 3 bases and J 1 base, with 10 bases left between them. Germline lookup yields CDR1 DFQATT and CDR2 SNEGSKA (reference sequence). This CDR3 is CSASWRESYEQYF. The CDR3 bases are TGCAGTGCTAGCTGGAGGGAATCCTACGAGCAGTACTTC.

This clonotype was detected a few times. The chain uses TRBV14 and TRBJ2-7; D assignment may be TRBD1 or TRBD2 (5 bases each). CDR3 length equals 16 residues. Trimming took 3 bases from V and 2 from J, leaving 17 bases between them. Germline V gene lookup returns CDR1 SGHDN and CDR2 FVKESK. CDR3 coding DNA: TGTGCCAGCAGCCACCTTGATTCGGGACGTACCTACGAGCAGTACTTC. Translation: CASSHLDSGRTYEQYF.

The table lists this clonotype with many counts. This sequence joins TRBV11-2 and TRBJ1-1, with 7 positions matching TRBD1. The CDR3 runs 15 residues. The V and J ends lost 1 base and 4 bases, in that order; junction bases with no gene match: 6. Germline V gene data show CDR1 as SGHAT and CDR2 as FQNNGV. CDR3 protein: CASSLARGGLTEAFF. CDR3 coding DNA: TGTGCCAGCAGCTTAGCAAGAGGGGGCCTCACTGAAGCTTTCTTT.

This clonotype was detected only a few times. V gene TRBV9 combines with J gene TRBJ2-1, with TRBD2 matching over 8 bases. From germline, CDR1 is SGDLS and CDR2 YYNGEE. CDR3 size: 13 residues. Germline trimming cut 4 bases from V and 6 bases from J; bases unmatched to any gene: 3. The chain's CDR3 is CASSPGTSNEQFF. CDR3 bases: TGTGCCAGCAGCCCAGGGACTAGCAATGAGCAGTTCTTC.

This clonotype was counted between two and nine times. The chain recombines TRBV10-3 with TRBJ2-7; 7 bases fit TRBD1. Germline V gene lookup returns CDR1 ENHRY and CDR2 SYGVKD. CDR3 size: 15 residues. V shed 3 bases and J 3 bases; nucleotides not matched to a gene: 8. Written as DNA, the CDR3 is TGTGCCATCAGTGATCCTGGACAGGCTCGCTACGAGCAGTACGTC. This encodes CAISDPGQARYEQYV.

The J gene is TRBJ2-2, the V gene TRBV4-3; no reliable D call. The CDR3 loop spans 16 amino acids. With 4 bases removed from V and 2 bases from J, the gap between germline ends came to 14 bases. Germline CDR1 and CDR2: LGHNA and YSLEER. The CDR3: CASSPRPEPNTGELFF. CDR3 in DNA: TGCGCCAGCAGCCCCAGACCAGAACCTAACACCGGGGAGCTGTTTTTT.

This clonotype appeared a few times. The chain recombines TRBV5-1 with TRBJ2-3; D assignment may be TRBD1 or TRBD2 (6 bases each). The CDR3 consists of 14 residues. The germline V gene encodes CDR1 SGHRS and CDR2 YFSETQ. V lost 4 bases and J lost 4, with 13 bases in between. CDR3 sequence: CASSGGPVADTQYF. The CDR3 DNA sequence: TGCGCCAGCAGCGGGGGGCCCGTAGCAGATACGCAGTATTTT.

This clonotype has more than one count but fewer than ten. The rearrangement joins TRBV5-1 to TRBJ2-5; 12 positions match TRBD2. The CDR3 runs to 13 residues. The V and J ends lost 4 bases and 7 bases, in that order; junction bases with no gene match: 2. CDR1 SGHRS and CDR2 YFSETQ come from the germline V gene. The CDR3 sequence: CASSPGLAGTQYF. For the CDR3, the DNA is TGCGCCAGCAGCCCGGGACTAGCGGGGACCCAGTACTTC.

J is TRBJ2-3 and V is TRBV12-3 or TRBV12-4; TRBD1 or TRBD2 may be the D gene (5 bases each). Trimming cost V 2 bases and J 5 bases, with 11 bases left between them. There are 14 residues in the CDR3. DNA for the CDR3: TGTGCCAGCAGTTTAAATGCTGGGGGAGATACGCAGTATTTT. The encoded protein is CASSLNAGGDTQYF.

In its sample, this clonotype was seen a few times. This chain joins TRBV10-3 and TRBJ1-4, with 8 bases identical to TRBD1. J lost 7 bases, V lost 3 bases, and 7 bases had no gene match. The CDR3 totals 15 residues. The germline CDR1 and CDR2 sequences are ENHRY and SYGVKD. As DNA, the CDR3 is TGTGCCATCAGTGAACGGACAGGGTTAGGTGAAAAACTGTTTTTT. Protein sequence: CAISERTGLGEKLFF.

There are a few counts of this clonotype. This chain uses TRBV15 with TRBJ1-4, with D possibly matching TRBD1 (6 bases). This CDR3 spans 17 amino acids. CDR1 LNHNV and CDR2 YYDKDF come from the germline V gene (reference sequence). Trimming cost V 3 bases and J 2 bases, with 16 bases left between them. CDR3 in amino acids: CATSRGAGTKTNEKLFF. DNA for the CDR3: TGTGCCACCAGCAGGGGGGCAGGGACGAAGACTAATGAAAAACTGTTTTTT.

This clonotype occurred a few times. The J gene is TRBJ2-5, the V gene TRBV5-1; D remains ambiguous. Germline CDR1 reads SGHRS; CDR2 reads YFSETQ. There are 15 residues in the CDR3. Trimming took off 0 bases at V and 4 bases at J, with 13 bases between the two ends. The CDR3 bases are TGCGCCAGCAGCTTGGGGCAGCCTGGTGGAGAGACCCAGTACTTC. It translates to CASSLGQPGGETQYF. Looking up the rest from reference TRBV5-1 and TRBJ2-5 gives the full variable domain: KAGVTQTPRYLIKTRGQQVTLSCSPISGHRSVSWYQQTPGQGLQFLFEYFSETQRNKGNFPGRFSGRQFSNSRSEMNVSTLELGDSALYLCASSLGQPGGETQYFGPGTRLLVL.

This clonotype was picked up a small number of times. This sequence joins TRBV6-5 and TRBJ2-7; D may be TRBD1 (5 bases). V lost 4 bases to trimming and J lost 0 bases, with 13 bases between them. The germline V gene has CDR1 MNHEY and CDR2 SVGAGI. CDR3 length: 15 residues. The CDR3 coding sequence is TGTGCCAGCAGTTGGGGCGGTATAAGCTCCTACGAGCAGTACGTC. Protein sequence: CASSWGGISSYEQYV.

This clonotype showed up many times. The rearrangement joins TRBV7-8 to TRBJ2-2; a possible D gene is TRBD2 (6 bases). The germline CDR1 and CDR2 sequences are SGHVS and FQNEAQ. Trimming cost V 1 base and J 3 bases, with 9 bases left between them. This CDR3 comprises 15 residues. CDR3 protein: CASSLGGGYTGELFF. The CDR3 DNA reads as TGTGCCAGCAGCTTAGGTGGGGGGTACACCGGGGAGCTGTTTTTT.

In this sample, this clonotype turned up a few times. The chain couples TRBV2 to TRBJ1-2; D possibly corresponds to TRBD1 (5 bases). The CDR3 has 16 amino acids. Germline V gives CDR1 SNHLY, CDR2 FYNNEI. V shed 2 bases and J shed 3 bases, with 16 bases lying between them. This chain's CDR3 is CASSELPGGRDYGYTF. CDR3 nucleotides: TGTGCCAGCAGTGAATTACCGGGGGGTCGCGACTATGGCTACACCTTC.

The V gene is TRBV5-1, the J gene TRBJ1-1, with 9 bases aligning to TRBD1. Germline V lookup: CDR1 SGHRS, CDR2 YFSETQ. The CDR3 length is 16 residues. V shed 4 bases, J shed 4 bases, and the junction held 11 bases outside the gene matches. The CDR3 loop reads CASSPGQGTGSTEAFF. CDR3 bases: TGCGCCAGCAGCCCCGGACAGGGGACGGGAAGCACTGAAGCTTTCTTT.

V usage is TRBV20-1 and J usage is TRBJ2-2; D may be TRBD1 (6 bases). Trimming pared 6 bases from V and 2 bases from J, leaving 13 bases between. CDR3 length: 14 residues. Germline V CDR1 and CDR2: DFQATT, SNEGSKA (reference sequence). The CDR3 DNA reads TGCAGTGCCACAGGGCAGTACAACACCGGGGAGCTGTTTTTT. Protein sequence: CSATGQYNTGELFF.

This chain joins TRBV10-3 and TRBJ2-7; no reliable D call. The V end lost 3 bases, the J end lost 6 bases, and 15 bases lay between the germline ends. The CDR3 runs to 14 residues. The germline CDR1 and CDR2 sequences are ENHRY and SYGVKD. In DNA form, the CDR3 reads TGTGCCATCAGTGATGTTAGGCCCTTGGGCGAGCAGTACTTC. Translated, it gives CAISDVRPLGEQYF.